These 5 T cell receptor beta chains were sequenced from one sample in a study of T cell responses to AZD1222 COVID-19 vaccine. Only in-frame clones appear in the TCRdb table, and some are missing; sequencing was by immunoSEQ multiplex PCR. The sample lists 100,000 or so clones, about 88% occurring once. The sample was peripheral blood, taken on day 0 of AZD1222 vaccination. The origin of the receptors is an adult in good health.

This chain links TRBV27 with TRBJ1-1; D ambiguous. The CDR3 contains 14 residues. The germline CDR1 and CDR2 sequences are MNHEY and SMNVEV (reference sequence). Deletions cut 0 bases from V and 1 base from J, with 6 bases between. CDR3: CASSLSPRNTEAFF. CDR3 bases: TGTGCCAGCAGTTTATCCCCTAGGAACACTGAAGCTTTCTTT.

The rearrangement links TRBV18 to TRBJ1-2, with D perhaps TRBD1 (6 bases). The CDR3 is 16 residues long. Germline assignment: CDR1 KGHSH and CDR2 LQKENI. Deletions cut 4 bases from V and 5 bases from J, with 20 bases between. The CDR3 nucleotides are TGTGCCAGCTCACACGGGACACGAGGATGGGGGTATGGCTACACCTTC. Translating it yields CASSHGTRGWGYGYTF.

The V and J genes are TRBV1 and TRBJ2-1; TRBD1 was called by the table and not checked on the DNA. TRBV1 constitutes a pseudogene. The CDR3 spans 14 residues. Here the CDR3 DNA reads TGCACCAGCCTTCCAGGGGGTCCCTACAATGAGCAGTTCTTC. It codes for CTSLPGGPYNEQFF.

A few counts support this clone. The chain carries TRBV6-1 and TRBJ1-6, with D hard to call. From germline, CDR1 is MNHNS and CDR2 SASEGT. Trimming took off 2 bases at V and 8 bases at J, with 10 bases between the two ends. CDR3 length equals 14 residues. The CDR3 loop reads CASSESRVYSPLHF. For the CDR3, the DNA is TGTGCCAGCAGTGAATCCAGAGTATATTCACCCCTCCACTTT.

The chain carries TRBV6-1 and TRBJ1-2; TRBD1 agrees at 8 bases. CDR1 is MNHNS, CDR2 SASEGT, per germline. The CDR3 is 15 residues long. Losses at the gene ends were 3 bases for V and 3 bases for J; bases not matched to a gene: 6. CDR3 region: CASSEGTGEYYGYTF. The CDR3, as DNA: TGTGCCAGCAGTGAGGGGACAGGAGAGTACTATGGCTACACCTTC.